This T cell receptor beta chain is from a study of T cells in Graves' hyperthyroidism and ophthalmopathy. Study overall: Peripheral blood was obtained at initial diagnosis, preceding any treatment. General study findings and limits: Within blood appeared most thyroid clonotypes that had expanded above 0.001.

RNA transcripts yielded amplified TCR beta CDR3 regions. First-round RT-PCR of the TCR CDR3 relied on the HTBI primer set. TCRdb reprocessed the multiplex PCR reads with MiXCR, giving one entry per CDR3 protein. Altogether around 400,000 distinct CDR3 sequences are present, approximately 14% being singletons, with the ten largest covering around a quarter. A few counts support this clonotype. Its antigen is unknown. Trimming removed 3 bases from V and 2 bases from J, with 11 bases in between. Germline V CDR1 and CDR2: SGHDT, YYEEEE. This CDR3 is 14 amino acids long. Pregnant or lactating patients were excluded, as were those with uncontrolled infection or other autoimmune disease. Using 10 ml of fresh peripheral blood, PBMCs were prepared.

The clonotype was recovered from a woman aged 18-29 years with Graves' hyperthyroidism that later progressed to Graves' ophthalmopathy. The rearrangement joins TRBV5-6 to TRBJ1-2; D is ambiguous. The sequenced sample consisted of blood. CDR3 region: CASSSGRANYGYTF. Here the CDR3 DNA reads TGTGCCAGCAGCTCCGGACGGGCGAACTATGGCTACACCTTC. The full variable domain, in which reference TRBV5-6 and TRBJ1-2 provide the parts outside the CDR3, is DAGVTQSPTHLIKTRGQQVTLRCSPKSGHDTVSWYQQALGQGPQFIFQYYEEEERQRGNFPDRFSGHQFPNYSSELNVNALLLGDSALYLCASSSGRANYGYTFGSGTRLTVV.